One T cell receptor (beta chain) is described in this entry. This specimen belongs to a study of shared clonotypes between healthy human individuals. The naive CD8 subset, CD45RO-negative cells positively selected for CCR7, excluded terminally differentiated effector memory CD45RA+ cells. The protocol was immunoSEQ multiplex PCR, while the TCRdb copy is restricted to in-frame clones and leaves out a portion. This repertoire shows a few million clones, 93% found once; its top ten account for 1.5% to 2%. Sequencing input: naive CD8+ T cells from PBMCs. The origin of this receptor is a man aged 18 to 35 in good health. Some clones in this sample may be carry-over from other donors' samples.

The CDR3 nucleotides read TGTGCCAGCAGCTTGGCCCTGGAACCCAAGGGAGAGACCCAGTACTTC. This gives the protein CASSLALEPKGETQYF. The gene calls are TRBV5-5 and TRBJ2-5; D is unresolved. The germline CDR1 and CDR2 sequences are SGHKS and YYEKEE (reference sequence). This CDR3 is built from 16 residues. Trimming left V 0 bases short and J 4 bases short, with 16 bases between.